The 9 T cell receptor beta chains presented below share a single source sample, sequenced in a study of Ad26.COV2.S vaccination and SARS-CoV-2 variants. TCRdb's table, derived via immunoSEQ multiplex PCR, lists solely in-frame clones and lacks some. This table has roughly 300,000 clones, around 90% appearing once. Treatment indicated: some 19 received Ad26.COV2.S at low or high dose, single or two shots; several received placebo; per-sample allocation not given. On day 63 after the first injection, vaccine and placebo recipients gave samples. Source: peripheral blood, taken in a trial of Ad26.COV2.S vaccine versus placebo. These receptors were obtained from a person between 18 and 65 years old who received the Ad26.COV2.S COVID-19 vaccine or a placebo.

This rearrangement joins TRBV28 to TRBJ1-4; 7 positions agree with TRBD1. J lost 7 bases, V lost 6 bases, and 11 bases had no gene match. The V gene's germline CDR1 is MDHEN and CDR2 SYDVKM. The CDR3 sequence is 15 residues long. The CDR3 loop is CASSTPTGWTEKLFF. In DNA, the CDR3 is TGTGCCAGCAGCACCCCGACAGGGTGGACTGAAAAACTGTTTTTT. Variable domain in full (rest from reference TRBV28 and TRBJ1-4): DVKVTQSSRYLVKRTGEKVFLECVQDMDHENMFWYRQDPGLGLRLIYFSYDVKMKEKGDIPEGYSVSREKKERFSLILESASTNQTSMYLCASSTPTGWTEKLFFGSGTQLSVL.

This clone turned up a few times. This rearrangement joins TRBV5-1 to TRBJ1-5; D remains unclear. This CDR3 is 14 amino acids long. Trimming left V 4 bases short and J 2 bases short, with 10 bases between. Germline V gene lookup returns CDR1 SGHRS and CDR2 YFSETQ. The CDR3, as DNA: TGCGCCAGCAGCCCAGGTCCGGGCAATCAGCCCCAGCATTTT. Translated, it gives CASSPGPGNQPQHF.

This chain connects TRBV27 to TRBJ2-2; D assignment may be TRBD1 or TRBD2 (6 bases each). The CDR3 extends over 14 amino acids. Trimming removed 3 bases from V and 5 bases from J, with 10 bases in between. Germline CDR1 and CDR2: MNHEY and SMNVEV (reference sequence). The CDR3 region has the DNA TGTGCCAGCAGTTTTAAGGGGGGAACCGGGGAGCTGTTTTTT. Protein product: CASSFKGGTGELFF.

V gene TRBV15 combines with J gene TRBJ2-1, with D perhaps TRBD2 (7 bases). The CDR3 consists of 14 residues. Per the germline V gene, CDR1 is LNHNV and CDR2 is YYDKDF (reference sequence). V was cut by 1 base and J by 10 bases, with 14 bases left in between. CDR3 region: CATSRGEGGGEQFF. The CDR3 region has the DNA TGTGCCACCAGCAGAGGTGAAGGCGGGGGCGAGCAGTTCTTC.

The V call is TRBV7-2, the J call TRBJ1-2, with no clear D. CDR3 length: 11 amino acids. Germline CDR1 is SGHTA and CDR2 is FQGNSA. The V gene lost 1 base and the J gene lost 8 bases, with 5 bases spanning the gap. The DNA of the CDR3 is TGTGCCAGCAGCTTAGAACGAGGCTACACCTTC. This codes for CASSLERGYTF.

The gene calls are TRBV10-3 and TRBJ2-3; 8 nucleotides match TRBD2. The CDR3 is 15 amino acids. Germline trimming cut 7 bases from V and 5 bases from J; bases unmatched to any gene: 11. Germline V gene sequence: CDR1 ENHRY, CDR2 SYGVKD. In DNA form, the CDR3 reads TGTGCCATCAAAGACGGGAGGGCCGCAGGAGATACGCAGTATTTT. Its translation: CAIKDGRAAGDTQYF.

J is TRBJ2-2 and V is TRBV28, with TRBD1 matching over 9 bases. Losses at the gene ends were 6 bases for V and 5 bases for J; bases not matched to a gene: 4. The CDR3 has 14 amino acids. Germline CDR1 MDHEN, CDR2 SYDVKM. CDR3 coding DNA: TGTGCCAGCAGGGGACAGGGTAGGACCGGGGAGCTGTTTTTT. Its protein is CASRGQGRTGELFF.

To note about this clone: Other DNA sequences in this specimen translate into the identical CDR3. The chain links TRBV18 to TRBJ1-5; D gene uncertain. Germline CDR1 and CDR2: KGHSH and LQKENI. This CDR3 has 14 residues. Trimming pared 2 bases from V and 1 base from J, leaving 6 bases between. The CDR3 loop is CASSPGGSNQPQHF. CDR3 coding DNA: TGTGCCAGCTCACCAGGAGGGAGCAATCAGCCCCAGCATTTT.

The chain combines TRBV30 with TRBJ1-1; 10 nucleotides align to TRBD1. CDR3 length: 13 amino acids. After removal of 7 bases from V and 4 bases from J, the junction contained 6 bases not matched to a gene. Germline assignment: CDR1 GTSNPN and CDR2 SVGIG (reference sequence). CDR3 bases: TGTGCCTCACGGACAGGGGGGACCACTGAAGCTTTCTTT. This encodes CASRTGGTTEAFF.